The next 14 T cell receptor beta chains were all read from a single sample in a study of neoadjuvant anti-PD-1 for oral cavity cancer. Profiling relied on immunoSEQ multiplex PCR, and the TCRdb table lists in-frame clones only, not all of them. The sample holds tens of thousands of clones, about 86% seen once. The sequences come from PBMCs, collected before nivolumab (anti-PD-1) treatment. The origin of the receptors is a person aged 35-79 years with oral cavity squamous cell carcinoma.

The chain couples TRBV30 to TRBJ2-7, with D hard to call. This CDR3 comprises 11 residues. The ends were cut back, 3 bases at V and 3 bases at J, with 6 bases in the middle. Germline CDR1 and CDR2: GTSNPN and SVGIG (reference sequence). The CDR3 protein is CAWRRSYEQYF. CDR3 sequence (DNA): TGTGCCTGGAGACGGAGCTACGAGCAGTACTTC.

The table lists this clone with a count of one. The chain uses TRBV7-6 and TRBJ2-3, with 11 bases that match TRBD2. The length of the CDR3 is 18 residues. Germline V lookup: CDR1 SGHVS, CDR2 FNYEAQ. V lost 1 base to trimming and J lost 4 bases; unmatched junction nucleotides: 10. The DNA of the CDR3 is TGTGCCAGCAGCTTAGAAGCCTCACTAGCGGGAGCATCAGATACGCAGTATTTT. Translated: CASSLEASLAGASDTQYF.

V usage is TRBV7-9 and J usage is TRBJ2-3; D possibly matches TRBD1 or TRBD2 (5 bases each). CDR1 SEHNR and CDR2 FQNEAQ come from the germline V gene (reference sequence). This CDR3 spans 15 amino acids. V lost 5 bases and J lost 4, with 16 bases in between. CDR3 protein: CASSHWGSASDTQYF. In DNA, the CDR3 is TGTGCCAGCAGCCATTGGGGGTCGGCTTCAGATACGCAGTATTTT.

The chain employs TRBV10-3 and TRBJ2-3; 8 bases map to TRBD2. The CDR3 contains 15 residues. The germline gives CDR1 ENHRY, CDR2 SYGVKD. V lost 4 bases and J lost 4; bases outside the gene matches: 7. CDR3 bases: TGTGCCATCAGTGGCGGAGCGGGAGTTTCAGATACGCAGTATTTT. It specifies CAISGGAGVSDTQYF.

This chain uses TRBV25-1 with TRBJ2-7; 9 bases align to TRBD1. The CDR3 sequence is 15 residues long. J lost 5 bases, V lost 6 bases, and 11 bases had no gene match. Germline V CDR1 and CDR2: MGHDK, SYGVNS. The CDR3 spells CASRDSGTGIHEQYF. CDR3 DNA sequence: TGTGCCAGCAGGGACTCCGGGACAGGGATCCACGAGCAGTACTTC.

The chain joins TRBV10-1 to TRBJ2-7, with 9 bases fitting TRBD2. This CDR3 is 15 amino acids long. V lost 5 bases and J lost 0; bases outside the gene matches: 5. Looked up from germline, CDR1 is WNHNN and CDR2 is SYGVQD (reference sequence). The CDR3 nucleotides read TGCGCCAGCAGTCCGCGTAGCGGGAGCTCCTACGAGCAGTACTTC. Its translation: CASSPRSGSSYEQYF.

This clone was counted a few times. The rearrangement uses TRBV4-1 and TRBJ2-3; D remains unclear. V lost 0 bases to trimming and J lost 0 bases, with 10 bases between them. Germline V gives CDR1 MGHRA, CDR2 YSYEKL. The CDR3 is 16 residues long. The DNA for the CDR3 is TGCGCCAGCAGCCAAGAGGAAGTCCGTAGCACAGATACGCAGTATTTT. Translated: CASSQEEVRSTDTQYF.

The CDR3 protein is CASSLRLAGASNEQFF. The CDR3 bases are TGTGCCAGCAGCCTTCGACTAGCGGGGGCCTCTAATGAGCAGTTCTTC. This chain connects TRBV7-9 to TRBJ2-1, with 12 bases matching TRBD2. This CDR3 comprises 16 residues. Per germline, CDR1 SEHNR and CDR2 FQNEAQ (reference sequence). After removal of 5 bases from V and 7 bases from J, the junction contained 9 bases not matched to a gene.

CDR3 coding DNA: TGTGCCAGCAGTATGGCGGGGGCCCTTGGAAACACCATATATTTT. Translating gives CASSMAGALGNTIYF. The chain uses TRBV6-5 and TRBJ1-3, with TRBD1 as a possible D gene (6 bases). From germline, CDR1 is MNHEY and CDR2 SVGAGI. The CDR3 runs to 15 residues. Trimming pared 5 bases from V and 3 bases from J, leaving 14 bases between.

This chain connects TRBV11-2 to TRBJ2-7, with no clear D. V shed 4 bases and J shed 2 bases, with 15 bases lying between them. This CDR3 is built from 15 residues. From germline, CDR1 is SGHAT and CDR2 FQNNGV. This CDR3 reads CASSSPGRTTYEQYF. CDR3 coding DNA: TGTGCCAGCAGCTCCCCCGGCAGGACCACCTACGAGCAGTACTTC.

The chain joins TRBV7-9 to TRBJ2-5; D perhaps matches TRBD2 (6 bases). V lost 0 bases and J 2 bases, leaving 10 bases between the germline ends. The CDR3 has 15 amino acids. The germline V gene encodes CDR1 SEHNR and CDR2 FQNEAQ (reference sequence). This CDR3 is CASSLAETRQETQYF. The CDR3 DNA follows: TGTGCCAGCAGCTTAGCGGAGACTAGACAAGAGACCCAGTACTTC.

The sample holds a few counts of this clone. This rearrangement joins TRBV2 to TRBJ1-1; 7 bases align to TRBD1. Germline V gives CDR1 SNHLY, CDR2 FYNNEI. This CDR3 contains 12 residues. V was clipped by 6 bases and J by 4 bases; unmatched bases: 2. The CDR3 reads CASRGQATEAFF. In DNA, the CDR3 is TGTGCCAGCAGAGGACAGGCCACTGAAGCTTTCTTT.

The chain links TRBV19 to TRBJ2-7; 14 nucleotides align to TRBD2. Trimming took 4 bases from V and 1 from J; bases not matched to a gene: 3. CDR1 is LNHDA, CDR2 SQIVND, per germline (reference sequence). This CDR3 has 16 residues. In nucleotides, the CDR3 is TGTGCCAGTAGTAAGGGACTAGCGGGAGAATCCTACGAGCAGTACTTC. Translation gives CASSKGLAGESYEQYF.

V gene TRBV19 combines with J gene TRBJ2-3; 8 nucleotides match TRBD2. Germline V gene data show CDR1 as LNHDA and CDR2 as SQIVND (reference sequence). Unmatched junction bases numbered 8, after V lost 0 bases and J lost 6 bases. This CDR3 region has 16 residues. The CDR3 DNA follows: TGTGCCAGTAGTATAGAGACTAGCGTCTTCAGCGATACGCAGTATTTT. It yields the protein CASSIETSVFSDTQYF.